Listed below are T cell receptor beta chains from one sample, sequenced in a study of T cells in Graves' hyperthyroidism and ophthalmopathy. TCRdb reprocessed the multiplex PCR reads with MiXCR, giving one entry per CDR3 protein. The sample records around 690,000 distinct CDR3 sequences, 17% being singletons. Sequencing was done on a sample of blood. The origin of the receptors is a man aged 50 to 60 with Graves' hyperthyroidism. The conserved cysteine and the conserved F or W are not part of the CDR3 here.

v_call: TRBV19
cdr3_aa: ASTEGAYSYEQY

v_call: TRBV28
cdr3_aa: ASSSLTGGANTGELF

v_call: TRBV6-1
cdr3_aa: ASMGRSYGINSPLH

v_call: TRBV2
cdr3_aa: ASSEATASYNEQF

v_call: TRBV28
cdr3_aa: ASSFSWREGINEQF

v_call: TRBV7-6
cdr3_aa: ASSPRPGEKLF

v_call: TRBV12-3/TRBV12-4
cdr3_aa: ASSSGQDSTQY

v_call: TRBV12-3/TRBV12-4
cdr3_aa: ASSLPGQVYQETQY

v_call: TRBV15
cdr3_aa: ATSRDSEGRSSYEQY

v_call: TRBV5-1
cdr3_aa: ASSSFAGTLQETQY

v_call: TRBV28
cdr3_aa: ASFDGNTYEQY

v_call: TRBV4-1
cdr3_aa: ASSQVLGGQGSYNEQF

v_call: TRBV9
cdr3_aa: AGSFSRDRGRGDTQY

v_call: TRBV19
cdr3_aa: ASTGDWNTIY

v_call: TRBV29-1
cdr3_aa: SAREGTEQY

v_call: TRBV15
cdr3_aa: ATSREAGINQPQH

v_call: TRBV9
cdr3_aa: ASSVDQRPNYGYT

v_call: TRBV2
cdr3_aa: ASNGVRGPQH

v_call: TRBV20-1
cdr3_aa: SARDPPGQGPRETQY

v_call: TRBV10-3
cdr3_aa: AISITPRNEQF

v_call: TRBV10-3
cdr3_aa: AISHLWTGDDNEQF

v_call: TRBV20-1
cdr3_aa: SARWGLNSEAF

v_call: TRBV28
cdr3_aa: ASSPQRTGDNSPLH

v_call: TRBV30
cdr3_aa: AGDGGPFEIYGYT

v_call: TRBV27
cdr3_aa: ASSLSGTGGPEQY

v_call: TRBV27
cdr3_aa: ASSLSRDRFYEQY

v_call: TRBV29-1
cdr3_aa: SVEGLAGYVADTRY

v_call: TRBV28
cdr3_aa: ATSGTTTGASNQPQH

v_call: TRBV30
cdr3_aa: ACPGTGGGYT

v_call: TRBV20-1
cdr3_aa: SASRDGSYEQY

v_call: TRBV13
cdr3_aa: ASSLSGSFHTQY